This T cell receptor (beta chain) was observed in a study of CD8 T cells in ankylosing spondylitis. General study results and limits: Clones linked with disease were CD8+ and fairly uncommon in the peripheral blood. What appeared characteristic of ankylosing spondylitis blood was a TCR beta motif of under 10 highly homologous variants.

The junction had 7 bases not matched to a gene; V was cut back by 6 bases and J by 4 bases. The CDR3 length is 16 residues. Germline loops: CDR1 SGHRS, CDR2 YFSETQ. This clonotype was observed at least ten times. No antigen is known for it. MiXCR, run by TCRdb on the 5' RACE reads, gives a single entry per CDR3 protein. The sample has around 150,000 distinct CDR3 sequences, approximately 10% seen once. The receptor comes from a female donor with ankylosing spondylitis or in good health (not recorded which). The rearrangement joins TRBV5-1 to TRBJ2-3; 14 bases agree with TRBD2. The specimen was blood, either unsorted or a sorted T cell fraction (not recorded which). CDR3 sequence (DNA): TGCGCCAGCACTCCGAAGACTAGCGGGAGGGCAGATACGCAGTATTTT. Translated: CASTPKTSGRADTQYF.